This T cell receptor beta chain came from a study of blood T cell repertoires in COVID-19. The study drew participants aged about 18 to 89 years from about two dozen US areas. Cohort placement rested on clinical history that participants reported themselves. CDR3 length: 11 residues. V was cut by 7 bases and J by 6 bases, with 6 bases left in between. Germline values: CDR1 WSHSY, CDR2 SAAADI. TCRdb's table, derived via immunoSEQ multiplex PCR, lists solely in-frame clones and lacks some. The sample comprises a few hundred thousand clones, 86% of which are singletons, and about 4% rests with the top ten.

The chain uses TRBV10-2 and TRBJ2-2; D gene unclear. This clonotype was obtained from a woman in her 30s who had been exposed to COVID-19. Sequenced input: PBMCs or T cells enriched from blood (not recorded which). The CDR3 here is CASTSSGELFF. The CDR3 DNA reads TGCGCCAGCACCTCTTCCGGGGAGCTGTTTTTT.